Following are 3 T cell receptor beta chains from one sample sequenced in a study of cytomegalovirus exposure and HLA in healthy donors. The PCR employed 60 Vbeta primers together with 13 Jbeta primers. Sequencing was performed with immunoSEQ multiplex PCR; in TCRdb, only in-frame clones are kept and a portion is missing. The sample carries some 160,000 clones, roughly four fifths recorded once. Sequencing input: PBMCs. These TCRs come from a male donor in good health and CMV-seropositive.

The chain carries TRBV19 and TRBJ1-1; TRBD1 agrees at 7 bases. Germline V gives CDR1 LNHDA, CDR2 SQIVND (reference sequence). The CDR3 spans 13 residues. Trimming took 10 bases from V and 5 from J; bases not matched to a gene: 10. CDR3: CATTRDSRTEAFF. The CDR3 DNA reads TGTGCCACTACTCGGGACAGTAGGACTGAAGCTTTCTTT.

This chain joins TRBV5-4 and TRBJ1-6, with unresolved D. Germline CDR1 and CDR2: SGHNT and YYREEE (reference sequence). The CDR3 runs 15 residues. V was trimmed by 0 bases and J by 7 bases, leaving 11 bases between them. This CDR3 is CASSLGHRLNSPLHF. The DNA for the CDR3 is TGTGCCAGCAGCTTGGGCCATCGGTTGAATTCACCCCTCCACTTT.

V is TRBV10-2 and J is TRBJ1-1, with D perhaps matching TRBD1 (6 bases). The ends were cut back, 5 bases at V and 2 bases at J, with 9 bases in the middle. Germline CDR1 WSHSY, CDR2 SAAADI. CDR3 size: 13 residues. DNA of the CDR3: TGCGCCAGCAGTCTACAGGGAAACACTGAAGCTTTCTTT. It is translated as CASSLQGNTEAFF.